This T cell receptor (beta chain) was profiled in a study of molecular identifiers for immune sequencing clone quantification. Previously published methods and listed TCR primers were used for the bulk TCR libraries. TCRdb used MiXCR to reprocess the PCR reads, holding one entry per CDR3 protein. The data contain about 630,000 distinct CDR3 sequences, about 25% of them singletons. The CDR3 runs to 11 residues. Germline V lookup: CDR1 LGHNA, CDR2 YNFKEQ. With 3 bases removed from V and 5 bases from J, the gap between germline ends came to 4 bases. In its sample, this clonotype was seen a few times. Preparation of naive CD8 libraries involved 20,000 to 1,000,000 sorted cells and 10%, 30% or 50% RNA. The CD8+CD4-CCR7+CD45RA+ phenotype defined the sorted naive CD8 T cells.

This sequence joins TRBV4-2 and TRBJ1-1, with D unresolved. Sequences were obtained from naive CD8+ T cells from blood, with Jurkat cell RNA spiked in. The subset denotes: FACS-sorted CD8+CD4-CCR7+CD45RA+ naive T cells. This TCR was sampled from a human donor in good health. Some libraries in this study had Jurkat cell RNA spiked in. CDR3 in amino acids: CASSQSTEAFF. In DNA form, the CDR3 reads TGTGCCAGCAGCCAGAGTACTGAAGCTTTCTTT.